The clone carrying this T cell receptor beta chain was counted between two and nine times. The antigen is unknown. This CDR3 comprises 13 residues. The germline gives CDR1 SQVTM, CDR2 ANQGSEA. V shed 4 bases and J shed 1 base, with 7 bases lying between them. This record belongs to a study of cytomegalovirus exposure and HLA in healthy donors. The PCR made use of 60 Vbeta and 13 Jbeta primers. Profiled with immunoSEQ multiplex PCR; TCRdb holds only in-frame clones, not every one. The data contain roughly 110,000 clones, roughly four fifths of them singletons. Notes on the study in general: A later analysis reportedly identified an Asian-associated ancestry cluster as carrying fewer N-insertions than the approximately 710-donor mean.

Sample: PBMCs. V is TRBV29-1 and J is TRBJ2-2; D may be TRBD1 (5 bases). The TCR sequence derives from a man younger than 45 in good health and CMV-seropositive. This CDR3 reads CSVVTGNTGELFF. CDR3 in DNA: TGCAGCGTTGTCACAGGGAACACCGGGGAGCTGTTTTTT.